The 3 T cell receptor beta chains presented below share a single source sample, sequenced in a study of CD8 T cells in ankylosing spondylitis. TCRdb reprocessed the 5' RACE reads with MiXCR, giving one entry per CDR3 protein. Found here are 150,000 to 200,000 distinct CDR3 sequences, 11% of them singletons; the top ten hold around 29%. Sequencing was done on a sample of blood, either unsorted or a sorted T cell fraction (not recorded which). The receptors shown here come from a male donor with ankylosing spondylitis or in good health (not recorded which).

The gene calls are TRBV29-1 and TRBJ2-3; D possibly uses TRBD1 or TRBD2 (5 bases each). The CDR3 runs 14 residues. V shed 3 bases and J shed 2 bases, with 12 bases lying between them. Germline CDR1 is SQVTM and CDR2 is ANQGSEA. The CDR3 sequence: CSVELGDLTDTQYF. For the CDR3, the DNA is TGCAGCGTTGAGCTAGGGGACCTCACAGATACGCAGTATTTT.

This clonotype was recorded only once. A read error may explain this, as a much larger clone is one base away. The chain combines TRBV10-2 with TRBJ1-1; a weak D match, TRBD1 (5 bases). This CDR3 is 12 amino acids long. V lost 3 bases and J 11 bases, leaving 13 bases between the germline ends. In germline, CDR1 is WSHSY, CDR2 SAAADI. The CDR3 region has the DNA TGCGCCAGCAGTGAATTCAGGGAGTGGGCTTTCTTT. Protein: CASSEFREWAFF.

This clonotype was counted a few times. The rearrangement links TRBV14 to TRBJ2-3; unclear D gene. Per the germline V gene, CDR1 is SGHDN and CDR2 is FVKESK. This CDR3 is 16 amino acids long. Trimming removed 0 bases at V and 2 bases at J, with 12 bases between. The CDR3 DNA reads TGTGCCAGCAGCCAAGAGGGCGTAGGAAACACAGATACGCAGTATTTT. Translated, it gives CASSQEGVGNTDTQYF.